Listed below are T cell receptor beta chains from one sample, sequenced in a study of blood T cell repertoires in COVID-19. Assay used: immunoSEQ multiplex PCR; TCRdb lists only in-frame clones, some missing. Of some 250,000 clones in the sample, 86% were seen once. The sample comprised peripheral blood. All receptors derive from a man between 60 and 75 years old with acute or convalescent COVID-19. The CDR3 runs from the conserved cysteine through the conserved F or W. A D gene is named only where the DNA matches it firmly. A row's size may be missing; if present it is once, few, many or a size class.

>NA|TRBV4-3|medium-sized|TRBJ2-2
CASSQDQNSNTGELFF
TGCGCCAGCAGCCAAGATCAAAACAGTAACACCGGGGAGCTGTTTTTT
>NA|TRBV4-2|few|TRBJ2-3
CASSQDIQGLGDTQYF
TGTGCCAGCAGCCAAGATATCCAGGGGTTGGGAGATACGCAGTATTTT
>NA|TRBV7-3|NA|TRBJ2-3
CASSLLAASTDTQYF
TGTGCCAGCAGCTTATTAGCGGCTAGCACAGATACGCAGTATTTT
>TRBD2|TRBV9|once|TRBJ2-5
CASSEGTIRETQYF
TGTGCCAGCAGCGAGGGGACTATCCGAGAGACCCAGTACTTC
>NA|TRBV19|NA|TRBJ2-5
CASSETGTPETQYF
TGTGCCAGTAGCGAGACAGGGACTCCGGAGACCCAGTACTTC
>NA|TRBV18|once|TRBJ1-1
CASSPGGLRLMNTEAFF
TGTGCCAGCTCACCGGGCGGGTTGAGACTGATGAACACTGAAGCTTTCTTT
>TRBD1|TRBV6-6|NA|TRBJ2-2
CATDRGGVGELFF
TGTGCCACTGACAGGGGTGGAGTCGGGGAGCTGTTTTTT
>NA|TRBV24-1|few|TRBJ1-4
CATSAGTRDEKLFF
TGTGCCACCAGTGCCGGTACCAGGGATGAAAAACTGTTTTTT
>NA|TRBV3-1/TRBV3-2|NA|TRBJ2-3
CASSQGFRGKLTDTQYF
TGTGCCAGCAGCCAAGGGTTTAGGGGGAAGTTAACAGATACGCAGTATTTT
>TRBD1|TRBV7-2|NA|TRBJ1-2
CASSLAGGGYTF
TGTGCCAGCAGCCTTGCAGGGGGAGGCTACACCTTC
>TRBD2|TRBV6-2/TRBV6-3|NA|TRBJ2-7
CASSYSPGGEQYF
TGTGCCAGCAGTTACTCACCGGGGGGGGAGCAGTACTTC
>NA|TRBV7-2|NA|TRBJ2-5
CASSFQVETQYF
TGTGCCAGCAGCTTTCAGGTGGAGACCCAGTACTTC
>TRBD1|TRBV19|NA|TRBJ2-2
CASMGTGGSGELFF
TGTGCCAGTATGGGAACAGGGGGCTCCGGGGAGCTGTTTTTT
>TRBD2|TRBV7-3|NA|TRBJ2-5
CASSPLGGTQETQYF
TGTGCCAGCAGCCCTTTGGGGGGGACTCAAGAGACCCAGTACTTC
>TRBD2|TRBV7-3|NA|TRBJ2-2
CASSPGLGTTGELFF
TGTGCCAGCAGCCCTGGACTAGGGACCACCGGGGAGCTGTTTTTT
>NA|TRBV6-5|NA|TRBJ2-3
CASRNNLADTQYF
TGTGCCAGCAGAAATAATTTAGCAGATACGCAGTATTTT
>NA|TRBV6-2/TRBV6-3|NA|TRBJ1-5
CASSPHPQANNLQPQHF
TGTGCCAGCAGTCCCCACCCCCAGGCGAATAATCTTCAGCCCCAGCATTTT
>NA|TRBV19|NA|TRBJ1-1
CASSIKLATEAFF
TGTGCCAGTAGTATTAAGTTGGCTACTGAAGCTTTCTTT
>NA|TRBV24-1|NA|TRBJ2-2
CATSGGISANTGELFF
TGTGCCACCAGTGGCGGGATTTCCGCGAACACCGGGGAGCTGTTTTTT
>NA|TRBV5-1|NA|TRBJ2-7
CASSPGSATGEQYF
TGCGCCAGCAGCCCCGGATCAGCCACGGGCGAGCAGTACTTC
>TRBD1|TRBV19|NA|TRBJ1-5
CASSVTGGRNQPQHF
TGTGCCAGTAGTGTTACAGGGGGGCGCAATCAGCCCCAGCATTTT
>TRBD1|TRBV24-1|NA|TRBJ2-5
CATSDLGQGQETQYF
TGTGCCACCAGTGATCTGGGACAGGGGCAAGAGACCCAGTACTTC
>NA|TRBV6-4|NA|TRBJ1-1
CASSDYGGTEAFF
TGTGCCAGCAGTGACTACGGGGGCACTGAAGCTTTCTTT
>NA|TRBV28|few|TRBJ1-5
CASSPRGLQQPQHF
TGTGCCAGCAGTCCGCGGGGGCTACAGCAGCCCCAGCATTTT
>TRBD1|TRBV7-8|NA|TRBJ1-4
CASSPGTVKEKLFF
TGTGCCAGCAGCCCGGGGACAGTAAAGGAAAAACTGTTTTTT
>NA|TRBV9|NA|TRBJ2-7
CASSSRDSYEQYF
TGTGCCAGCAGCTCGAGGGACTCCTACGAGCAGTACTTC
>NA|TRBV4-3|NA|TRBJ1-5
CASSLTRGAHQPQHF
TGCGCCAGCAGCCTCACCCGGGGAGCCCATCAGCCCCAGCATTTT
>TRBD1|TRBV19|few|TRBJ1-1
CASQTVPGQGEAFF
TGTGCCAGTCAGACCGTCCCGGGACAGGGTGAAGCTTTCTTT
>TRBD1|TRBV6-1|NA|TRBJ1-1
CASSESRGTEAFF
TGTGCCAGCAGTGAATCCAGGGGGACTGAAGCTTTCTTT
>TRBD2|TRBV9|NA|TRBJ2-3
CASSEGLAGGDHTQYF
TGTGCCAGCAGCGAGGGACTAGCGGGAGGAGACCATACGCAGTATTTT
>TRBD1|TRBV10-2|NA|TRBJ1-1
CASSGKGADTEAFF
TGCGCCAGCAGTGGGAAGGGGGCAGACACTGAAGCTTTCTTT
>NA|TRBV9|NA|TRBJ1-5
CASSTSLTIQPQHF
TGTGCCAGCAGCACCTCCCTGACTATTCAGCCCCAGCATTTT
>TRBD1|TRBV18|NA|TRBJ2-7
CASSLSGTGSTYEQYF
TGTGCCAGCTCATTGTCCGGGACAGGGTCTACATACGAGCAGTACTTC
>TRBD1|TRBV5-4|NA|TRBJ1-4
CASSQGGHSTNEKLFF
TGTGCCAGCTCACAGGGGGGCCATTCAACTAATGAAAAACTGTTTTTT
>TRBD2|TRBV5-1|NA|TRBJ2-3
CASSLVASGFTDTQYF
TGCGCCAGCAGCTTGGTGGCTAGCGGATTCACAGATACGCAGTATTTT
>TRBD2|TRBV6-5|NA|TRBJ2-7
CASSYSTGLTAYEQYF
TGTGCCAGCAGTTACTCCACGGGACTAACTGCCTACGAGCAGTACTTC
>NA|TRBV6-1|once|TRBJ1-1
CASSETNMNTEAFF
TGTGCCAGCAGTGAAACAAATATGAACACTGAAGCTTTCTTT
>NA|TRBV11-3|NA|TRBJ2-1
CASTLSNEQFF
TGTGCCAGCACCCTCTCCAATGAGCAGTTCTTC
>TRBD2|TRBV7-3|NA|TRBJ2-1
CASSPLGLAGDNEQFF
TGTGCCAGCAGCCCCTTGGGACTAGCGGGGGACAATGAGCAGTTCTTC
>NA|TRBV6-6|NA|TRBJ2-5
CASSPAGVETQYF
TGTGCCAGCAGCCCCGCCGGTGTAGAGACCCAGTACTTC
>NA|TRBV24-1|NA|TRBJ2-3
CATSDLRLGKTDTQYF
TGTGCCACCAGTGATTTGCGGCTAGGTAAAACAGATACGCAGTATTTT
>NA|TRBV10-3|NA|TRBJ2-2
CAISPTGSQANTGELFF
TGTGCCATCAGTCCGACAGGTTCACAGGCCAACACCGGGGAGCTGTTTTTT
>NA|TRBV7-2|NA|TRBJ2-2
CASSRGPPLGPGELFF
TGTGCCAGCAGCCGCGGTCCGCCTTTAGGTCCCGGGGAGCTGTTTTTT
>NA|TRBV11-3|NA|TRBJ2-1
CASSLGGSGDEQFF
TGTGCCAGCAGCCTAGGAGGTTCAGGGGATGAGCAGTTCTTC
>TRBD1|TRBV10-1|few|TRBJ2-7
CASSPGTGAYEQYF
TGCGCCAGTTCTCCGGGGACAGGGGCCTACGAGCAGTACTTC
>NA|TRBV20-1|NA|TRBJ2-7
CSASRAGSRNEQYF
TGCAGTGCTAGTCGAGCGGGTTCCCGAAACGAGCAGTACTTC
>TRBD1|TRBV6-2/TRBV6-3|few|TRBJ1-5
CASSISTGNGNQPQHF
TGTGCCAGCAGTATATCGACAGGGAACGGCAATCAGCCCCAGCATTTT
>TRBD2|TRBV27|NA|TRBJ2-1
CASSLREGNEQFF
TGTGCCAGCAGTTTACGGGAGGGCAATGAGCAGTTCTTC
>TRBD2|TRBV9|NA|TRBJ2-7
CASSARTSGTDEQYF
TGTGCCAGCAGCGCCCGGACTAGCGGGACCGACGAGCAGTACTTC
>TRBD1|TRBV5-1|NA|TRBJ1-1
CASSPGTGREAFF
TGCGCCAGCAGCCCCGGGACAGGGAGGGAAGCTTTCTTT
>NA|TRBV2|NA|TRBJ1-1
CASSVTGPEAFF
TGTGCCAGCAGTGTGACAGGACCCGAAGCTTTCTTT
>TRBD2|TRBV7-3|NA|TRBJ2-1
CASSLITSGSNEQFF
TGTGCCAGCAGCTTAATCACTAGCGGATCCAATGAGCAGTTCTTC
>TRBD2|TRBV5-1|NA|TRBJ2-7
CASSLPSGSYDEQYF
TGCGCCAGCAGCTTGCCTAGCGGGAGCTACGACGAGCAGTACTTC
>TRBD2|TRBV28|NA|TRBJ2-7
CASREGFYEQYF
TGTGCCAGTCGGGAGGGGTTCTACGAGCAGTACTTC
>NA|TRBV11-3|NA|TRBJ2-7
CASSSRDTSGEQYF
TGTGCCAGCAGCTCAAGAGACACCTCGGGGGAGCAGTACTTC
>NA|TRBV29-1|NA|TRBJ2-1
CSSAGGSDEQFF
TGCAGCTCTGCTGGGGGCTCCGATGAGCAGTTCTTC
>NA|TRBV9|NA|TRBJ2-3
CASSVAASARDTQYF
TGTGCCAGCAGCGTAGCTGCTAGCGCCCGAGATACGCAGTATTTT